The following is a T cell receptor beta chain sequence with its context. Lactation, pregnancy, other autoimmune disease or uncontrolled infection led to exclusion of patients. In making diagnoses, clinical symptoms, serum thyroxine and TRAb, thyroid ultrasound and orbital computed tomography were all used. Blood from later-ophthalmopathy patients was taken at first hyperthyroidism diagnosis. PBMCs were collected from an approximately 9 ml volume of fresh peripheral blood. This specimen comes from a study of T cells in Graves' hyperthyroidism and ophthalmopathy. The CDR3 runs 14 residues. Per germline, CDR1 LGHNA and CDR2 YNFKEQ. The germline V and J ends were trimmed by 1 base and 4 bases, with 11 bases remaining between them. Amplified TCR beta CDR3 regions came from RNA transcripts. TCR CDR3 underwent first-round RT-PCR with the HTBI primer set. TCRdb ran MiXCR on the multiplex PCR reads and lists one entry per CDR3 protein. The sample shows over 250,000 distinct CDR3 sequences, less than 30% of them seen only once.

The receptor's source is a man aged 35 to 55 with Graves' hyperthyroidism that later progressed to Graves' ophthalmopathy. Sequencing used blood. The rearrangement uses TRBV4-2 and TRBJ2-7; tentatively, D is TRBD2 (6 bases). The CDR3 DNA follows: TGTGCCAGCAGCCAAGTGCGGGAACCGTACGAGCAGTACTTC. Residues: CASSQVREPYEQYF.